Sequencing of this T cell receptor beta chain was carried out in a study of blood T cell repertoires in COVID-19. Overall study: The United States, Italy and Spain were the sources of the acute and convalescent COVID-19 samples. PBMCs, B-cell-depleted T cells, or T cells were the source of the cDNA or gDNA that made up the material.

Per the original methods: It was from reference gene primer amplification that nucleated cell counts were estimated. The repertoire was sequenced with immunoSEQ multiplex PCR; TCRdb's copy has only in-frame clones and lacks some. That table is the source of V, J and clone size, and D and trimming were worked out from the DNA. The table lists around 46,000 clones, approximately 88% of them singletons. CDR1 and CDR2 from the germline V gene are SGHRS and YFSETQ. The CDR3 runs 14 residues. V lost 1 base and J 5 bases, leaving 13 bases between the germline ends. This sequence originates from a middle-aged man with acute or convalescent COVID-19. This sequence joins TRBV5-1 and TRBJ2-7, with D possibly TRBD2 on 5 matching bases. The sample taken for sequencing was peripheral blood. The CDR3 DNA is TGCGCCAGCAGCTTGTTGGACGGAGGAGACGAGCAGTACTTC. Amino acids: CASSLLDGGDEQYF.